These T cell receptor beta chains were read from a single sample in a study of CD8 T cells in ankylosing spondylitis. TCRdb independently ran MiXCR on the 5' RACE reads; one entry per CDR3 protein. Among under 450,000 distinct CDR3 sequences listed, roughly 22% were seen once. The sample consisted of blood, either unsorted or a sorted T cell fraction (not recorded which). Every receptor here comes from a male donor with ankylosing spondylitis or in good health (not recorded which). Both conserved end residues are part of each CDR3. D genes are given only for firm matches. Clone size is stated in some rows and not others, as once, few, many or a class when expanded.

clone size: NA; CDR3 length: 13; D gene: NA; V gene: TRBV7-9; J gene: TRBJ2-3; CDR3 protein: CASQAASTDTQYF; CDR3 DNA: TGTGCCAGCCAGGCGGCTAGCACAGATACGCAGTATTTT
clone size: NA; CDR3 length: 13; D gene: NA; V gene: TRBV6-6; J gene: TRBJ2-7; CDR3 protein: CASSASGTYEQYF; CDR3 DNA: TGTGCCAGCAGTGCGTCGGGTACCTACGAGCAGTACTTC
clone size: few; CDR3 length: 20; D gene: NA; V gene: TRBV11-2; J gene: TRBJ2-1; CDR3 protein: CASSLVSRLGTQSSYNEQFF; CDR3 DNA: TGTGCCAGCAGCTTAGTCAGCCGCCTCGGGACCCAAAGCTCCTACAATGAGCAGTTCTTC
clone size: NA; CDR3 length: 16; D gene: TRBD2; V gene: TRBV29-1; J gene: TRBJ2-3; CDR3 protein: CSVDPRGGTGPDTQYF; CDR3 DNA: TGCAGCGTTGACCCCCGGGGGGGGACGGGCCCAGATACGCAGTATTTT
clone size: few; CDR3 length: 16; D gene: NA; V gene: TRBV7-9; J gene: TRBJ2-1; CDR3 protein: CASSTDGAGTYNEQFF; CDR3 DNA: TGTGCCAGCAGCACCGATGGGGCAGGGACCTACAATGAGCAGTTCTTC
clone size: NA; CDR3 length: 16; D gene: NA; V gene: TRBV27; J gene: TRBJ2-5; CDR3 protein: CASSPAAAPPMETQYF; CDR3 DNA: TGTGCCAGCAGCCCCGCCGCGGCACCCCCAATGGAGACCCAGTACTTC
clone size: few; CDR3 length: 12; D gene: NA; V gene: TRBV6-1; J gene: TRBJ2-7; CDR3 protein: CASARGDYEQYF; CDR3 DNA: TGTGCCTCGGCGAGGGGAGATTACGAGCAGTACTTC
clone size: few; CDR3 length: 15; D gene: NA; V gene: TRBV12-3/TRBV12-4; J gene: TRBJ1-1; CDR3 protein: CASSPGAFGGTEAFF; CDR3 DNA: TGTGCCAGCAGTCCTGGGGCTTTTGGGGGGACTGAAGCTTTCTTT
clone size: NA; CDR3 length: 18; D gene: TRBD1; V gene: TRBV6-5; J gene: TRBJ2-1; CDR3 protein: CASSHLPDTGDFKNEQFF; CDR3 DNA: TGTGCCAGCAGTCACTTACCCGACACAGGGGATTTCAAGAATGAGCAGTTCTTC
clone size: NA; CDR3 length: 14; D gene: TRBD1; V gene: TRBV2; J gene: TRBJ2-7; CDR3 protein: CASRMPGQGYEQYF; CDR3 DNA: TGTGCCAGCAGGATGCCGGGACAGGGCTACGAGCAGTACTTC
clone size: many; CDR3 length: 15; D gene: TRBD1; V gene: TRBV27; J gene: TRBJ1-2; CDR3 protein: CASSMIGGSPYGYTF; CDR3 DNA: TGTGCCAGCAGTATGATAGGGGGCTCCCCCTATGGCTACACCTTC
clone size: NA; CDR3 length: 16; D gene: NA; V gene: TRBV3-1; J gene: TRBJ1-1; CDR3 protein: CASTPPPGTMNTEAFF; CDR3 DNA: TGTGCCAGCACTCCGCCTCCCGGAACCATGAACACTGAAGCTTTCTTT
clone size: few; CDR3 length: 15; D gene: NA; V gene: TRBV5-1; J gene: TRBJ2-1; CDR3 protein: CASSLVSQGNNEQFF; CDR3 DNA: TGCGCCAGCAGCTTGGTATCGCAGGGCAACAATGAGCAGTTCTTC
clone size: few; CDR3 length: 15; D gene: TRBD1; V gene: TRBV27; J gene: TRBJ1-2; CDR3 protein: CASSPGQGYNYGYTF; CDR3 DNA: TGTGCCAGCAGTCCGGGACAGGGATACAACTATGGCTACACCTTC
clone size: few; CDR3 length: 15; D gene: NA; V gene: TRBV15; J gene: TRBJ2-1; CDR3 protein: CATSRENGAYNEQFF; CDR3 DNA: TGTGCCACCAGCAGAGAGAACGGGGCCTACAATGAGCAGTTCTTC
clone size: few; CDR3 length: 16; D gene: NA; V gene: TRBV20-1; J gene: TRBJ2-7; CDR3 protein: CSAIPIVGDGPYEQYF; CDR3 DNA: TGCAGTGCTATCCCCATTGTGGGCGACGGACCCTACGAGCAGTACTTC
clone size: few; CDR3 length: 12; D gene: TRBD1; V gene: TRBV29-1; J gene: TRBJ2-7; CDR3 protein: CSVRQGAGEQYF; CDR3 DNA: TGCAGCGTGAGACAGGGGGCGGGGGAGCAGTACTTC
clone size: NA; CDR3 length: 13; D gene: TRBD2; V gene: TRBV20-1; J gene: TRBJ2-3; CDR3 protein: CSARAGGSDTQYF; CDR3 DNA: TGCAGTGCTAGGGCGGGAGGGTCAGATACGCAGTATTTT
clone size: NA; CDR3 length: 16; D gene: TRBD1; V gene: TRBV5-6; J gene: TRBJ2-2; CDR3 protein: CASSLMGTENTGELFF; CDR3 DNA: TGTGCCAGCAGCTTGATGGGGACAGAAAACACCGGGGAGCTGTTTTTT